The 32 T cell receptor beta chains listed next were all sequenced from one sample in a study of Ad26.COV2.S vaccination and SARS-CoV-2 variants. Here immunoSEQ multiplex PCR was the method, and the copy in TCRdb shows in-frame clones only, minus some. The sample has about 480,000 clones, roughly 85% seen once. Treatment denoted: roughly 18 received Ad26.COV2.S at low or high dose, single or two shots; about 5 received placebo; per-sample allocation not given. After the first vaccine or placebo injection, samples were drawn on day 63. The sample consisted of peripheral blood, taken in a trial of Ad26.COV2.S vaccine versus placebo. The receptor set was obtained from a person between 18 and 60 years old who received the Ad26.COV2.S COVID-19 vaccine or a placebo.

This clone turned up a few times. The chain has TRBV3-1 (or the pseudogene TRBV3-2) and TRBJ1-5; a weak D match, TRBD1 (6 bases). V gave up 4 bases and J gave up 6 bases, with 13 bases separating them. The CDR3 spans 14 residues. Germline assignment: CDR1 LGHDT and CDR2 YNNKEL (reference sequence). The CDR3 reads CASSLGQGSQPQHF. CDR3 sequence (DNA): TGTGCCAGCAGCCTAGGCCAGGGGTCTCAGCCCCAGCATTTT.

The V call is TRBV7-9, the J call TRBJ1-2; weak D call: TRBD1 (5 bases). CDR1 is SEHNR and CDR2 is FQNEAQ in the germline V gene (reference sequence). The CDR3 has 14 residues. V dropped 6 bases and J dropped 8 bases, with 19 bases sitting between them. CDR3 region: CASRDGQPGGGYTF. The CDR3 DNA reads as TGTGCCAGCAGAGACGGACAACCCGGTGGGGGCTACACCTTC.

This clone was seen more than once but under ten times. This rearrangement joins TRBV19 to TRBJ2-2; TRBD2 matches 11 bases. The CDR3 consists of 18 residues. CDR1 LNHDA and CDR2 SQIVND come from the germline V gene (reference sequence). V lost 10 bases to trimming and J lost 5 bases; unmatched junction nucleotides: 18. CDR3 DNA sequence: TGTGCCACCCCCATCGCGGTCCGTCGACTAGCGGGAACCGGGGAGCTGTTTTTT. It encodes CATPIAVRRLAGTGELFF. The full variable domain, rest sourced from reference TRBV19 and TRBJ2-2, is DGGITQSPKYLFRKEGQNVTLSCEQNLNHDAMYWYRQDPGQGLRLIYYSQIVNDFQKGDIAEGYSVSREKKESFPLTVTSAQKNPTAFYLCATPIAVRRLAGTGELFFGEGSRLTVL.

V and J are TRBV18 and TRBJ1-4; 7 bases map to TRBD1. The V gene's germline CDR1 is KGHSH and CDR2 LQKENI. V gave up 4 bases and J gave up 4 bases; unmatched junction bases: 3. The CDR3 spans 14 residues. In DNA, the CDR3 is TGTGCCAGCTCACTCGGACAGGATAATGAAAAACTGTTTTTT. Its translation is CASSLGQDNEKLFF. Filled out from reference TRBV18 and TRBJ1-4, the complete variable domain reads NAGVMQNPRHLVRRRGQEARLRCSPMKGHSHVYWYRQLPEEGLKFMVYLQKENIIDESGMPKERFSAEFPKEGPSILRIQQVVRGDSAAYFCASSLGQDNEKLFFGSGTQLSVL.

The chain joins TRBV25-1 to TRBJ2-3; D may be TRBD2 (5 bases). The germline gives CDR1 MGHDK, CDR2 SYGVNS. V was shortened by 2 bases and J by 1 base, with 19 bases between the two germline ends. The CDR3 consists of 18 residues. DNA for the CDR3: TGTGCCAGCAGTGAAGGGTTGCTCGCGGAGGTGGGCACAGATACGCAGTATTTT. Protein sequence: CASSEGLLAEVGTDTQYF.

The chain joins TRBV28 to TRBJ2-2; possible D gene TRBD2, 5 bases. The CDR3 runs 15 residues. Germline values: CDR1 MDHEN, CDR2 SYDVKM. V was shortened by 3 bases and J by 3 bases, with 11 bases between the two germline ends. The CDR3 loop is CASSLASRHTGELFF. CDR3 DNA sequence: TGTGCCAGCAGTTTGGCTAGCCGACACACCGGGGAGCTGTTTTTT.

V usage is TRBV18 and J usage is TRBJ2-7; TRBD2 might be the D (5 bases). Per the germline V gene, CDR1 is KGHSH and CDR2 is LQKENI. V lost 4 bases to trimming and J lost 2 bases, with 21 bases between them. This CDR3 is built from 17 residues. CDR3 amino acids: CASSRTQTGPGTYEQYF. In nucleotides, the CDR3 is TGTGCCAGCTCACGAACCCAGACCGGGCCGGGAACCTACGAGCAGTACTTC.

The gene calls are TRBV30 and TRBJ1-2, with 7 positions matching TRBD1. The CDR3 sequence is 14 residues long. Germline V gene lookup returns CDR1 GTSNPN and CDR2 SVGIG (reference sequence). Germline trimming cut 5 bases from V and 4 bases from J; bases unmatched to any gene: 10. The CDR3 DNA sequence: TGTGCCTGGGCACGGGACAGTTTTATCTATGGCTACACCTTC. This sequence encodes CAWARDSFIYGYTF.

The rearrangement links TRBV11-2 to TRBJ2-1; 15 bases fit TRBD2. Losses at the gene ends were 5 bases for V and 6 bases for J; bases not matched to a gene: 5. Germline values: CDR1 SGHAT, CDR2 FQNNGV. This CDR3 has 16 residues. CDR3 protein: CASSVGLAGGSNEQFF. DNA for the CDR3: TGTGCCAGCAGCGTCGGACTAGCGGGAGGGTCCAATGAGCAGTTCTTC.

This clone was recorded a few times. The chain joins TRBV7-8 to TRBJ2-7; TRBD1 might be the D (6 bases). CDR1 and CDR2 (germline): SGHVS, FQNEAQ. V lost 5 bases, J lost 1 base, and 15 bases lay in between. The CDR3 consists of 15 residues. This CDR3 is CASSQYQGPSYEQYF. CDR3 sequence (DNA): TGTGCCAGCAGCCAATATCAGGGGCCTTCCTACGAGCAGTACTTC.

This clone was counted a single time. This chain connects TRBV21-1 to TRBJ1-1; TRBD1 is taken as the D call from the table, unchecked against the DNA. TRBV21-1 is listed as a pseudogene. The CDR3 spans 17 residues. CDR3 sequence (DNA): TGTGCCAGCAGCGTCTCCAGGGCCCCCAGCTGGCACACTGAAGCTTTCTTT. As protein: CASSVSRAPSWHTEAFF.

This sequence joins TRBV21-1 and TRBJ2-7; TRBD2 reflects the table's D call only, with no check against the DNA. TRBV21-1 is shown as a pseudogene. The CDR3 has 15 residues. The CDR3 is CASSKGGKTPYEQYF. CDR3 nucleotide sequence: TGTGCCAGCAGCAAAGGCGGAAAAACCCCCTACGAGCAGTACTTC.

The rearrangement uses TRBV20-1 and TRBJ2-7, with 8 bases aligning to TRBD1. Germline values: CDR1 DFQATT, CDR2 SNEGSKA (reference sequence). V was pared by 3 bases and J by 2 bases, with 3 bases of the junction left unmatched. The CDR3 has 13 amino acids. The CDR3 reads CSASDRGTYEQYF. As DNA, the CDR3 is TGCAGTGCTAGTGACAGGGGCACCTACGAGCAGTACTTC.

V gene TRBV25-1 combines with J gene TRBJ1-1; a weak D match, TRBD1 (6 bases). CDR3 length equals 14 residues. V dropped 1 base and J dropped 6 bases, with 12 bases sitting between them. Looked up from germline, CDR1 is MGHDK and CDR2 is SYGVNS. The CDR3 loop is CASSESRGSPEAFF. In nucleotides, the CDR3 is TGTGCCAGCAGTGAATCGAGGGGGAGTCCTGAAGCTTTCTTT.

V gene TRBV12-3 or TRBV12-4 combines with J gene TRBJ1-5; D perhaps matches TRBD1 (6 bases). The CDR3 runs to 13 residues. V was pared by 5 bases and J by 3 bases, with 8 bases between. This CDR3 reads CASSRTVNQPQHF. CDR3 DNA sequence: TGTGCCAGCAGTAGGACAGTCAATCAGCCCCAGCATTTT.

V usage is TRBV9 and J usage is TRBJ1-1; no definite D call. CDR1 and CDR2 from the germline V gene are SGDLS and YYNGEE. V lost 4 bases to trimming and J lost 1 base, with 11 bases between them. The CDR3 loop spans 14 amino acids. In DNA form, the CDR3 reads TGTGCCAGCAGCCCGGGTAGGGAGAACACTGAAGCTTTCTTT. The encoded protein is CASSPGRENTEAFF.

This clone was seen only a few times. V is TRBV7-6 and J is TRBJ2-7, with 8 bases lining up with TRBD1. Germline V gene data show CDR1 as SGHVS and CDR2 as FNYEAQ. CDR3 length: 13 amino acids. V shed 4 bases, J shed 6 bases, and the junction held 5 bases outside the gene matches. CDR3 nucleotide sequence: TGTGCCAGCAGCTCCAGACAGGGGCGCGAGCAGTACTTC. Protein product: CASSSRQGREQYF.

The chain is built from TRBV6-2 or TRBV6-3 and TRBJ2-7; D not certain. Germline V gives CDR1 MNHEY, CDR2 SVGEGT. The V gene lost 0 bases and the J gene lost 7 bases, with 19 bases spanning the gap. The CDR3 sequence is 16 residues long. The CDR3 DNA reads as TGTGCCAGCAGTTACTCACGGTCCCTACCCTACTGGGAGCAGTACTTC. Residues: CASSYSRSLPYWEQYF.

V gene TRBV27 combines with J gene TRBJ2-4; 9 positions match TRBD2. With 5 bases clipped from V and 4 bases from J, the junction kept 6 bases outside the gene matches. Looked up from germline, CDR1 is MNHEY and CDR2 is SMNVEV (reference sequence). The CDR3 runs to 15 residues. The CDR3 coding sequence is TGTGCCAGCAGTGAGATGACTAGCGGTAAAAACATTCAGTACTTC. Its translation: CASSEMTSGKNIQYF.

The chain combines TRBV11-2 with TRBJ2-1, with 9 bases fitting TRBD2. CDR1 and CDR2 from the germline V gene are SGHAT and FQNNGV. With 4 bases clipped from V and 8 bases from J, the junction kept 9 bases outside the gene matches. This CDR3 spans 15 amino acids. The CDR3, as DNA: TGTGCCAGCAGCTCGAGTAGCGGGAGTAGTCATGAGCAGTTCTTC. Residues: CASSSSSGSSHEQFF.

The chain recombines TRBV14 with TRBJ1-6; no reliable D call. Germline CDR1 reads SGHDN; CDR2 reads FVKESK. Trimming stripped 1 base from V and 10 bases from J, with 11 bases between. The CDR3 has 14 amino acids. CDR3 sequence: CASSQAGGSSPLHF. CDR3 nucleotide sequence: TGTGCCAGCAGCCAAGCCGGTGGTTCGTCACCCCTCCACTTT.

V usage is TRBV5-6 and J usage is TRBJ2-1; TRBD2 matches 8 bases. CDR1 is SGHDT and CDR2 is YYEEEE in the germline V gene. This CDR3 has 16 amino acids. Trimming at V came to 1 base and at J to 7 bases, leaving 10 bases not matched to a gene. The CDR3 is CASSLISGRARNEQFF. CDR3 in DNA: TGTGCCAGCAGCTTGATTTCCGGGAGGGCCAGGAATGAGCAGTTCTTC.

The chain is built from TRBV5-1 and TRBJ2-1; 7 nucleotides match TRBD1. This CDR3 is built from 13 residues. J lost 6 bases, V lost 4 bases, and 4 bases had no gene match. Germline values: CDR1 SGHRS, CDR2 YFSETQ. The CDR3: CASSPGTANEQFF. The CDR3 DNA follows: TGCGCCAGCAGCCCCGGGACAGCCAATGAGCAGTTCTTC.

V and J are TRBV24-1 and TRBJ1-3; D might be TRBD1 (6 bases). Trimming removed 4 bases at V and 0 bases at J, with 9 bases between. The CDR3 is 15 residues long. The germline CDR1 and CDR2 sequences are KGHDR and SFDVKD. The CDR3 reads CATSDPDSSGNTIYF. The CDR3 DNA is TGTGCCACCAGTGACCCGGACAGCTCTGGAAACACCATATATTTT.

The chain links TRBV27 to TRBJ1-1, with D uncertain. CDR3 size: 12 residues. Trimming removed 8 bases at V and 8 bases at J, with 15 bases between. Germline loops: CDR1 MNHEY, CDR2 SMNVEV (reference sequence). The DNA for the CDR3 is TGTGCCAGCCTCGCCCCGGGCAGAGAAGCTTTCTTT. Residues: CASLAPGREAFF.

The genes are TRBV7-2 and TRBJ2-1; tentatively, D is TRBD2 (5 bases). Germline V gene sequence: CDR1 SGHTA, CDR2 FQGNSA. The CDR3 totals 16 residues. V dropped 2 bases and J dropped 7 bases, with 18 bases sitting between them. CDR3 amino acids: CASSLQLRTAGNEQFF. Written as DNA, the CDR3 is TGTGCCAGCAGCTTACAGCTGAGGACTGCGGGTAATGAGCAGTTCTTC.

The chain combines TRBV5-4 with TRBJ1-1; D uncertain. Germline V CDR1 and CDR2: SGHNT, YYREEE (reference sequence). This CDR3 comprises 15 residues. Trimming took off 0 bases at V and 2 bases at J, with 11 bases between the two ends. DNA for the CDR3: TGTGCCAGCAGCTTGGCGGGCCTCGGTAACACTGAAGCTTTCTTT. Translation: CASSLAGLGNTEAFF.

The V gene is TRBV15, the J gene TRBJ1-5; the D is unclear. The V end was cut by 3 bases, the J end by 6 bases, with 9 bases between. This CDR3 region has 13 residues. Germline V gene data show CDR1 as LNHNV and CDR2 as YYDKDF (reference sequence). The DNA for the CDR3 is TGTGCCACCAGCAGGGGTTCACCTCAGCCCCAGCATTTT. As protein: CATSRGSPQPQHF.

The chain is built from TRBV16 and TRBJ1-1, with D unclear. This CDR3 region has 14 residues. Germline-derived CDR1 and CDR2 are KGHSY and FQNENV. V dropped 7 bases and J dropped 2 bases, with 14 bases sitting between them. The CDR3 is CASTDRTANTEAFF. CDR3 DNA: TGTGCCAGCACCGACCGCACAGCTAACACTGAAGCTTTCTTT.

The rearrangement links TRBV9 to TRBJ1-2, with a weak D call TRBD1 (5 bases). Germline V gene data show CDR1 as SGDLS and CDR2 as YYNGEE. Trimming removed 0 bases at V and 8 bases at J, with 14 bases between. The CDR3 length is 14 residues. The CDR3: CASSVARGGSGYTF. The CDR3 nucleotides read TGTGCCAGCAGCGTAGCACGCGGGGGTAGCGGCTACACCTTC.

The chain links TRBV7-2 to TRBJ2-7; 9 bases line up with TRBD2. V gave up 2 bases and J gave up 3 bases; unmatched junction bases: 8. Germline CDR1 and CDR2: SGHTA and FQGNSA. There are 16 residues in the CDR3. The CDR3 coding sequence is TGTGCCAGCAGCTTACAAGGCGGGAGGGGAGGCTACGAGCAGTACTTC. It translates to CASSLQGGRGGYEQYF. The full variable domain, with the rest looked up from reference TRBV7-2 and TRBJ2-7, is GAGVSQSPSNKVTEKGKDVELRCDPISGHTALYWYRQSLGQGLEFLIYFQGNSAPDKSGLPSDRFSAERTGGSVSTLTIQRTQQEDSAVYLCASSLQGGRGGYEQYFGPGTRLTVT.

The chain couples TRBV5-1 to TRBJ1-1; TRBD1 agrees at 10 bases. Germline V gene lookup returns CDR1 SGHRS and CDR2 YFSETQ. V shed 2 bases and J 7 bases; nucleotides not matched to a gene: 5. The CDR3 contains 14 residues. CDR3 DNA sequence: TGCGCCAGCAGCTTCGGGACAGGGGTCCTTGAAGCTTTCTTT. Protein product: CASSFGTGVLEAFF.